The present T cell receptor beta chain was sequenced within a study of cytomegalovirus exposure and HLA in healthy donors (dated by TCRdb to 2017 to 2019). In terms of the full investigation: According to a later analysis, the approximately 130 validation repertoires were produced on the same platform as the roughly 720 repertoires of the first cohort. The study aimed to test whether cataloging public T cell receptors could reveal signatures of past pathogen exposure. In addition to the first cohort of around 670 subjects, a separate validation cohort of approximately 120 different subjects was used. The study combined high-throughput TCR immunosequencing, statistical association of individual TCRs with disease status, and machine learning to predict cytomegalovirus infection status.

Libraries were built with the immunoSEQ multiplex PCR assay. The study's processing was this. To diagnose cytomegalovirus status from the catalog of TCR beta chain sequences, a statistical classification framework was built. TCRdb retrieved this table from immuneACCESS and kept in-frame rearrangements only. Not all clones are present; in checked studies, unresolved V genes account for under half, and no reason is known for the remainder. V and J calls plus clone size are reproduced from that table; the DNA served to infer D and trimming. The sample data list 100,000 to 150,000 clones, and nearly 90% of these were observed just once. Together, the top ten hold about 1.2% of the sample. Details on this clone: Its antigen is unknown. Qualities for individual bases were not recorded, and no much larger clone is one base off.

Trimming takes 4 bases from V and 4 bases from J, and the germline ends sit 8 bases apart. The CDR3 spans 13 residues, from the cysteine through the phenylalanine. Of the read, only the CDR3 DNA is kept; its 39 bases are in frame from base 1. CDR1 is given as WSHSY and CDR2 as SAAADI, both from the germline V gene. The investigation overall reported the following: Most TCR sequences were observed very rarely across donors, whereas some public TCRs were present in many individuals. In a later analysis, TCRs clustered in the first cohort were found to also tend to co-occur in the 130 or so validation repertoires, with 94% of cluster scores above 0. A few of the identified cytomegalovirus-associated TCR beta chains were confirmed in vitro to be specific for cytomegalovirus antigens. The study listed 150 to 200 TCR beta chains as associated with cytomegalovirus. The authors suggested that the approach could potentially be generalized to other disease states and immunological phenotypes. The validation cohort had no HLA typing available for a later analysis, so co-occurrence within that cohort was assessed over all 120 repertoires. In both the original and validation cohorts, the classifier was reported to diagnose cytomegalovirus status with high specificity and sensitivity.

Separate from the approximately 670-subject first cohort, the validation cohort of over 90 subjects was the group to which the donors belonged. This receptor was obtained from a woman under 30 in good health and CMV-seronegative. The chain uses TRBV10-2 and TRBJ1-5; matching of 5 bases hints at TRBD1 as the D gene. Input material: PBMCs. In nucleotides, the sequence is TGCGCCAGCAGTGGGACAAATAATCAGCCCCAGCATTTT. Its coded protein is CASSGTNNQPQHF.